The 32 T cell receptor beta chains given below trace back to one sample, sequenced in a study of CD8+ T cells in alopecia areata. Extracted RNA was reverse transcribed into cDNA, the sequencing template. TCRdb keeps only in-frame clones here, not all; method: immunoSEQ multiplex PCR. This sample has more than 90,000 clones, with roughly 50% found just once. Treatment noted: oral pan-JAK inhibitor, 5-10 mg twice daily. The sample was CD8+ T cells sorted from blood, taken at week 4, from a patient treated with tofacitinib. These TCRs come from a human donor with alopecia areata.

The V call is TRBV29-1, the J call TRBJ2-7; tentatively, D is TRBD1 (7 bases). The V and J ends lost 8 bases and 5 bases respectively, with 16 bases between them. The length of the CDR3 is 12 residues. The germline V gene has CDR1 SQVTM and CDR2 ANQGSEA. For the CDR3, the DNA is TGCAGCACTCCGGGACAGCGGGACGAGCAGTACTTC. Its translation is CSTPGQRDEQYF.

CDR3: CSVAFGDRGPIVETQYF. In DNA form, the CDR3 reads TGCAGCGTTGCGTTCGGGGACAGGGGACCCATTGTAGAGACCCAGTACTTC. This rearrangement joins TRBV29-1 to TRBJ2-5; the match to TRBD1 covers 10 bases. CDR1 is SQVTM and CDR2 is ANQGSEA in the germline V gene. The CDR3 covers 17 residues. J gave up 4 bases and V 4 bases, and 15 bases lay outside the gene matches.

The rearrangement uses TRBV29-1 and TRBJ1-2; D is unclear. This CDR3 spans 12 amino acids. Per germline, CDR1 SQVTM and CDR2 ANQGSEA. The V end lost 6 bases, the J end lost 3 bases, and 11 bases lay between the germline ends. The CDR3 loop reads CSVIQRYYGYTF. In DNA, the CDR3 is TGCAGCGTAATACAGAGATACTATGGCTACACCTTC.

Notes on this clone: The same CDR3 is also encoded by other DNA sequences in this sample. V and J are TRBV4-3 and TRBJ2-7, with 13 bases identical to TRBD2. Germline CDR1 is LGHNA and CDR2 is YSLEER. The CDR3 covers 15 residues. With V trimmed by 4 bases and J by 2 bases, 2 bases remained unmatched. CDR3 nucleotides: TGCGCCAGCAGCCCTGGGACTAGCGGGACCTACGAGCAGTACTTC. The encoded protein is CASSPGTSGTYEQYF.

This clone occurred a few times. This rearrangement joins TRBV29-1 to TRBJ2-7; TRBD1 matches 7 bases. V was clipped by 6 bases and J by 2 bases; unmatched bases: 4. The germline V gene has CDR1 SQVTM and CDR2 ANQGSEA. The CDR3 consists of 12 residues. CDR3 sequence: CSVKGAAYEQYF. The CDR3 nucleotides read TGCAGCGTGAAGGGGGCGGCCTACGAGCAGTACTTC.

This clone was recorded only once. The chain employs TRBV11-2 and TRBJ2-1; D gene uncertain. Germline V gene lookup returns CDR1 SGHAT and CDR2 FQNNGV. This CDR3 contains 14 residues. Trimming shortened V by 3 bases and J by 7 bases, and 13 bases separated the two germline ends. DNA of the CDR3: TGTGCCAGCAGCTTGGACCCGCTAGTGAATGAGCAGTTCTTC. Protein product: CASSLDPLVNEQFF.

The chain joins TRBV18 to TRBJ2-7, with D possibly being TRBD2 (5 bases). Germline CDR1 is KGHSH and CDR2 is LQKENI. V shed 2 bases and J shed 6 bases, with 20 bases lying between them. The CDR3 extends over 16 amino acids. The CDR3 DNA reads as TGTGCCAGCTCACCATTTCCGAGGATTGAAGGAGGCGAGCAGTACTTC. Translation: CASSPFPRIEGGEQYF.

In DNA, the CDR3 is TGTGCCAGCACGGAGGGGTTCTACGAGCAGTACTTC. Translation gives CASTEGFYEQYF. The chain recombines TRBV6-1 with TRBJ2-7; D might be TRBD2 (6 bases). The CDR3 covers 12 residues. V gave up 7 bases and J gave up 3 bases, with 10 bases separating them. Germline V gives CDR1 MNHNS, CDR2 SASEGT.

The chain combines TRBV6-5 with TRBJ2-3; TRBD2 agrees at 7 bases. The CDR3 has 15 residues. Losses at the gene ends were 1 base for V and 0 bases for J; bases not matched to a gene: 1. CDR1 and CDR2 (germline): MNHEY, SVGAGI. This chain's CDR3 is CASSYYGGSTDTQYF. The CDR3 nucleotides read TGTGCCAGCAGTTACTACGGGGGGAGCACAGATACGCAGTATTTT.

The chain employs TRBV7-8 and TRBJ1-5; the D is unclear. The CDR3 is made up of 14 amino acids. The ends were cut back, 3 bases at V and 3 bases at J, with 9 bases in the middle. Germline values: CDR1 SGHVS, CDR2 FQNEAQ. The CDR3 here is CASSFGRPNQPQHF. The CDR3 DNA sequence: TGTGCCAGCAGCTTTGGACGGCCCAATCAGCCCCAGCATTTT. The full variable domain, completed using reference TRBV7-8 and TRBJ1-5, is GAGVSQSPRYKVAKRGQDVALRCDPISGHVSLFWYQQALGQGPEFLTYFQNEAQLDKSGLPSDRFFAERPEGSVSTLKIQRTQQEDSAVYLCASSFGRPNQPQHFGDGTRLSIL.

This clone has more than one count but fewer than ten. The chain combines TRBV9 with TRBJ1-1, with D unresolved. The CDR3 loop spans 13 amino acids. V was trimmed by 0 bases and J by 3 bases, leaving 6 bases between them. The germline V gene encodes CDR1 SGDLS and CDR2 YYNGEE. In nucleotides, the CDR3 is TGTGCCAGCAGCGTAGGGATCGACACTGAAGCTTTCTTT. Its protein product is CASSVGIDTEAFF. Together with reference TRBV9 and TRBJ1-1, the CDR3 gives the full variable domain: DSGVTQTPKHLITATGQRVTLRCSPRSGDLSVYWYQQSLDQGLQFLIQYYNGEERAKGNILERFSAQQFPDLHSELNLSSLELGDSALYFCASSVGIDTEAFFGQGTRLTVV.

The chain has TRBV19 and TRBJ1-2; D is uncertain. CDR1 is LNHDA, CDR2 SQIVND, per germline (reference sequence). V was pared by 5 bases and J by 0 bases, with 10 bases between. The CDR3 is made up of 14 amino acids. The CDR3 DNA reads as TGTGCCAGTAGTTACCGGTCTCCTAACTATGGCTACACCTTC. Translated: CASSYRSPNYGYTF.

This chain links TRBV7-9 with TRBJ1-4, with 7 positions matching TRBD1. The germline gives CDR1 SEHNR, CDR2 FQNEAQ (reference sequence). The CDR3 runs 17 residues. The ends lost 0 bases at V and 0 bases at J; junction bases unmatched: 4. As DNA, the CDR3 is TGTGCCAGCAGCTTAGCGAGGGGACAGTCAACTAATGAAAAACTGTTTTTT. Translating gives CASSLARGQSTNEKLFF.

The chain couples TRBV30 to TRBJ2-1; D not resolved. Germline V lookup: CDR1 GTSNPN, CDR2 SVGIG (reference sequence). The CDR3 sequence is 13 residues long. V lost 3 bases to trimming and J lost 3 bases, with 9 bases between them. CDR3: CAWSLNVYNEQFF. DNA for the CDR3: TGTGCCTGGAGCCTGAACGTCTACAATGAGCAGTTCTTC.

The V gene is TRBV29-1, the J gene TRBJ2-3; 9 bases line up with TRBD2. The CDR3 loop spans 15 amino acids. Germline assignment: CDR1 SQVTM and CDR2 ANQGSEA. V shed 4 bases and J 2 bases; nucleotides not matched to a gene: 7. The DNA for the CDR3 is TGCAGCGTTGTTCGGACTAGCGCGGACACAGATACGCAGTATTTT. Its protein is CSVVRTSADTDTQYF.

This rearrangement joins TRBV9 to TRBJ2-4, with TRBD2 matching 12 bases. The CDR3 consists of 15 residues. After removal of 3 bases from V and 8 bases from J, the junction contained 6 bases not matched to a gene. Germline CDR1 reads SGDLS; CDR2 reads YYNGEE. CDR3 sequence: CASSASGGAWDIQYF. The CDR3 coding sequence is TGTGCCAGCAGCGCTAGCGGGGGGGCCTGGGACATTCAGTACTTC.

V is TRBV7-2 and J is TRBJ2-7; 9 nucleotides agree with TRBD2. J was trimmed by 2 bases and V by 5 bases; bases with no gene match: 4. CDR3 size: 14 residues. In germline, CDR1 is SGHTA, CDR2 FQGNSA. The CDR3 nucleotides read TGTGCCAGCAGCCCAACTAGCGGGCCCTACGAGCAGTACTTC. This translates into CASSPTSGPYEQYF.

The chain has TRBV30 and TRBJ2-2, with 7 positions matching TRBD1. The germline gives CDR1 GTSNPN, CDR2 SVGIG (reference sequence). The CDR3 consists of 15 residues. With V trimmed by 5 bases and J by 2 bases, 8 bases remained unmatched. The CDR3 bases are TGTGCCTGGGGTACCGGGACAGTAAACACCGGGGAGCTGTTTTTT. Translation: CAWGTGTVNTGELFF.

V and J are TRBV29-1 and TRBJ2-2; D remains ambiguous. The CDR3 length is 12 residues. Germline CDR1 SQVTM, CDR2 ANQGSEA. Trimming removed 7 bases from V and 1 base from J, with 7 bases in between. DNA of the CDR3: TGCAGCGGGGTAGGGAACACCGGGGAGCTGTTTTTT. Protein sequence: CSGVGNTGELFF.

The CDR3 region is CATSRARVGGGDYGYTF. DNA of the CDR3: TGTGCCACCAGCAGAGCCCGGGTTGGTGGGGGGGACTATGGCTACACCTTC. The chain links TRBV15 to TRBJ1-2, with a possible D match to TRBD1 (5 bases). V lost 1 base and J 3 bases, leaving 18 bases between the germline ends. This CDR3 has 17 residues. Germline V gene lookup returns CDR1 LNHNV and CDR2 YYDKDF (reference sequence).

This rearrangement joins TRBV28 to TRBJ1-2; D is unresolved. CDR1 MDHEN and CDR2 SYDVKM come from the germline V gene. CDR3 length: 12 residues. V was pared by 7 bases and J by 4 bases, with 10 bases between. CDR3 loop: CASKVSSYGYTF. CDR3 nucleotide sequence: TGTGCCAGCAAGGTGTCCTCCTATGGCTACACCTTC.

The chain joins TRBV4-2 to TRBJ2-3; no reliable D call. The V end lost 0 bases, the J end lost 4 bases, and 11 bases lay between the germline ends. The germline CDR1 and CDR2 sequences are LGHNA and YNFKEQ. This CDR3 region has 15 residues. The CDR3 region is CASSQEELDADTQYF. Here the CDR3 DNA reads TGTGCCAGCAGCCAAGAGGAGCTAGACGCAGATACGCAGTATTTT.

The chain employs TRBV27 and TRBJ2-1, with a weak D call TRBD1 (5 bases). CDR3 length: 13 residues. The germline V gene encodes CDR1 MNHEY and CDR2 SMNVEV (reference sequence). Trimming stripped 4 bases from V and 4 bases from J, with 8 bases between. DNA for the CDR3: TGTGCCAGCAGTTATGACAGTTACAATGAGCAGTTCTTC. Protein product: CASSYDSYNEQFF.

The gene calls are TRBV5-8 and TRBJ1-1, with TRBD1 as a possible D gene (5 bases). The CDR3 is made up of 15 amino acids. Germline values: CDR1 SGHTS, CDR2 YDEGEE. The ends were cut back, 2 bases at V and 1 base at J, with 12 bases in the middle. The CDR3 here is CASSFLWGSNTEAFF. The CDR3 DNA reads TGTGCCAGCAGCTTTCTATGGGGGTCGAACACTGAAGCTTTCTTT.

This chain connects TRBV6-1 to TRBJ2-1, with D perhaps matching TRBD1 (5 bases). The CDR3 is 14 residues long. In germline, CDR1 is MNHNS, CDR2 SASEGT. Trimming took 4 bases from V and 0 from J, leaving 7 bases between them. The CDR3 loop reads CASSGRASYNEQFF. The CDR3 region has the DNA TGTGCCAGCAGTGGCAGGGCCTCCTACAATGAGCAGTTCTTC.

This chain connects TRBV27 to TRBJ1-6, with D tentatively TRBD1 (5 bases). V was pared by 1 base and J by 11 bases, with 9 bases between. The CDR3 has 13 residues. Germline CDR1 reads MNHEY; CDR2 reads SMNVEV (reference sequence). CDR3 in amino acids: CASSLYQGTPLHF. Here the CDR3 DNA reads TGTGCCAGCAGTTTATACCAGGGAACACCCCTCCACTTT.

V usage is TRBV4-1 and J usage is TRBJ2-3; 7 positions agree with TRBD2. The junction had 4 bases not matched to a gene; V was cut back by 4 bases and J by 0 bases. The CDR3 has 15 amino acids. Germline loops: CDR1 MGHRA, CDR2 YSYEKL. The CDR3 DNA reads TGCGCCAGCAGCCCCAGAGCGGGAAGCACAGATACGCAGTATTTT. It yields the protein CASSPRAGSTDTQYF.

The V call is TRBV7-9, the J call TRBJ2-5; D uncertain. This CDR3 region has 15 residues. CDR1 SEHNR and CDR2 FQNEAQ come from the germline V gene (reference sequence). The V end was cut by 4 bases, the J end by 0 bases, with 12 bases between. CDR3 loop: CASSSITSYQETQYF. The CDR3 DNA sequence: TGTGCCAGCAGCTCCATAACGTCGTACCAAGAGACCCAGTACTTC.

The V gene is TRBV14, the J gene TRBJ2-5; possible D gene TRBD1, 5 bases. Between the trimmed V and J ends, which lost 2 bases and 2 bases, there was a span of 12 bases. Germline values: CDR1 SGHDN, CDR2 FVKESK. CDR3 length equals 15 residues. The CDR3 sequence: CASSQIRQGQETQYF. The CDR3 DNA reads TGTGCCAGCAGCCAAATTCGGCAGGGTCAAGAGACCCAGTACTTC. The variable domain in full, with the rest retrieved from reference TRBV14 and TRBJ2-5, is EAGVTQFPSHSVIEKGQTVTLRCDPISGHDNLYWYRRVMGKEIKFLLHFVKESKQDESGMPNNRFLAERTGGTYSTLKVQPAELEDSGVYFCASSQIRQGQETQYFGPGTRLLVL.

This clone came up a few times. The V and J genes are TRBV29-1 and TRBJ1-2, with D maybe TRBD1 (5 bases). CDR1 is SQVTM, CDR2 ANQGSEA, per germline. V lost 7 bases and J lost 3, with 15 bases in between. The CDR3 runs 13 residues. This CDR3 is CSARPWGDYGYTF. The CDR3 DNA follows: TGCAGCGCTCGACCGTGGGGGGACTATGGCTACACCTTC.

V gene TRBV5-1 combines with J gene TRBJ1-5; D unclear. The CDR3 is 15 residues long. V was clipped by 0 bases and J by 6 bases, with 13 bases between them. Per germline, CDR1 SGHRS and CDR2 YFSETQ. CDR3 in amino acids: CASSLAPEGGQPQHF. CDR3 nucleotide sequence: TGCGCCAGCAGCTTGGCGCCCGAGGGTGGTCAGCCCCAGCATTTT.

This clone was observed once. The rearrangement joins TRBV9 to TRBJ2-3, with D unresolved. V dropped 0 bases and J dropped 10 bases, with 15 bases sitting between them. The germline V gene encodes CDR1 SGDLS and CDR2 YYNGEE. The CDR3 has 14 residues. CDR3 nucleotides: TGTGCCAGCAGCGTAGTATCAGCCCCCATTCCGCAGTATTTT. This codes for CASSVVSAPIPQYF. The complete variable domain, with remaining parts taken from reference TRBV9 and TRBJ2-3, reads DSGVTQTPKHLITATGQRVTLRCSPRSGDLSVYWYQQSLDQGLQFLIQYYNGEERAKGNILERFSAQQFPDLHSELNLSSLELGDSALYFCASSVVSAPIPQYFGPGTRLTVL.